This TCR beta chain was observed in a study of spatial heterogeneity in lung cancer. Study-wide points: The number of expanded tumor alpha and beta chains correlated with mutation number. Estimated TCR-seq coverage of tumor T cells was only approximately 7% for alpha chains. For beta chains, the corresponding estimate was roughly 12%. Ubiquitous and regional nonsynonymous mutations were each tracked by the matching count of ubiquitous or regional expanded TCRs.

The time point here: sample taken at primary tumor resection. Without sorting, whole RNA was sequenced from tumor, nontumor lung or frozen PBMC. TCRdb re-analysed the 5' RACE reads in MiXCR, keeping a single row per CDR3 protein. The sample holds 300 or so distinct CDR3 sequences, over 20% seen once. By its share, this clonotype is hyperexpanded. Its cognate antigen is unknown. Little can be read into the size of this beta chain, an off-target read in a library designed for alpha chains. This TCR was sampled from a male donor with early-stage non-small cell lung cancer. This specimen consisted of lung tumor tissue, obtained at surgery.

CDR3 loop: CASSLGLAGVVDEQFF. CDR3 coding DNA: TGTGCCAGCAGTCTAGGACTAGCGGGGGTGGTCGATGAGCAGTTCTTC. This chain joins TRBV28 and TRBJ2-1; 13 bases are a match to TRBD2. The CDR3 totals 16 residues. The germline gives CDR1 MDHEN, CDR2 SYDVKM. Trimming removed 5 bases from V and 8 bases from J; junction bases left unmatched: 9.